The T cell receptor beta chain under discussion was sequenced for a study of regulatory T cells in long-lasting Graves disease. The V end was cut by 0 bases, the J end by 4 bases, with 13 bases between. The V gene's germline CDR1 is SGHTA and CDR2 FQGNSA. There are 16 residues in the CDR3. As to time point: persistent/refractory GD, antithyroid drugs over 5 years with positive TRAb. RNA extracted from PBMCs served as the sequencing template. Assembly of TCR beta libraries relied on iRepertoire HTBI primers together with Arm-PCR of CDR3 regions. A single record per CDR3 protein comes from TCRdb applying MiXCR to the multiplex PCR reads. The sample lists some 440,000 distinct CDR3 sequences; around 20% were seen once.

The rearrangement links TRBV7-2 to TRBJ1-5; D may be TRBD1 (5 bases). The starting material was peripheral blood mononuclear cells (PBMCs), obtained when the disease was refractory, from a patient treated with antithyroid drugs. The source is a female donor with Graves disease. For the CDR3, the DNA is TGTGCCAGCAGCTTAGCAGGGGTTTCGGGGAATCAGCCCCAGCATTTT. This gives the protein CASSLAGVSGNQPQHF. Looking up the rest from reference TRBV7-2 and TRBJ1-5 gives the full variable domain: GAGVSQSPSNKVTEKGKDVELRCDPISGHTALYWYRQSLGQGLEFLIYFQGNSAPDKSGLPSDRFSAERTGGSVSTLTIQRTQQEDSAVYLCASSLAGVSGNQPQHFGDGTRLSIL.